Described below is a single T cell receptor (beta chain) sequence and its context. Enrollees, about 18 to 89 years old, lived in approximately 25 US areas. Which cohort a participant joined came from the clinical history participants gave. Trimming removed 1 base from V and 5 bases from J; junction bases left unmatched: 13. There are 17 residues in the CDR3. Germline loops: CDR1 LGHNT, CDR2 FRNRAP. The data were taken from a study of blood T cell repertoires in COVID-19. On the study more broadly: The United States, Italy and Spain were the sources of the acute and convalescent COVID-19 samples.

In the source study's methods: Estimation of nucleated cell counts relied on the amplification of reference gene primers. TCRdb keeps only in-frame clones here, not all; method: immunoSEQ multiplex PCR. For V, J and clone size, that table is used; D and trimming come from the DNA. The sample yields about 210,000 clones, approximately 86% seen once. Sequenced material: PBMCs or T cells enriched from blood (not recorded which). This chain connects TRBV12-5 to TRBJ2-7, with TRBD1 identical over 8 bases. The receptor's source is a man younger than 35 with acute COVID-19. The CDR3 sequence: CASGLARMDRVGHEQYF. The CDR3 DNA reads TGTGCTAGTGGTTTGGCCCGAATGGACAGGGTAGGTCACGAGCAGTACTTC.